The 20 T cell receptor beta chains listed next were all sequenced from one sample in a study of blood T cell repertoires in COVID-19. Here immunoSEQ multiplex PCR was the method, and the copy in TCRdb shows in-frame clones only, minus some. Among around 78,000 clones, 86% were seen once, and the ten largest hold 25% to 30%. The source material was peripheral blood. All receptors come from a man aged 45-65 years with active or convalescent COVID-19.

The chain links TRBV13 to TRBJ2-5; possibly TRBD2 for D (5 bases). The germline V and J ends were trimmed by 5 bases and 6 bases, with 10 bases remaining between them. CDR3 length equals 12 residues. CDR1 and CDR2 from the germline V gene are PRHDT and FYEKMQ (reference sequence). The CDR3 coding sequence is TGTGCCAGCAGCCCAGCCGGGAAGACCCAGTACTTC. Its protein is CASSPAGKTQYF.

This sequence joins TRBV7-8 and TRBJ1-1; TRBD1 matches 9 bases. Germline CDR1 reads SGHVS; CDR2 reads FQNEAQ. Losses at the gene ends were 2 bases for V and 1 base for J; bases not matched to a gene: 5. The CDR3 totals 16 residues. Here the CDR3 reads CASSLTDRGSNTEAFF. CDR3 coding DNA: TGTGCCAGCAGCTTAACGGACAGGGGTTCGAACACTGAAGCTTTCTTT.

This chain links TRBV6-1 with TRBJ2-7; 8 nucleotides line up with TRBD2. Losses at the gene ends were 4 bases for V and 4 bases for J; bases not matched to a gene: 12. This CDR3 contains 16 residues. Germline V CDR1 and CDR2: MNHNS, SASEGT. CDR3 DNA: TGTGCCAGCAGTGCGACAGGACTAGCTTCCCCGTACGAGCAGTACTTC. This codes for CASSATGLASPYEQYF.

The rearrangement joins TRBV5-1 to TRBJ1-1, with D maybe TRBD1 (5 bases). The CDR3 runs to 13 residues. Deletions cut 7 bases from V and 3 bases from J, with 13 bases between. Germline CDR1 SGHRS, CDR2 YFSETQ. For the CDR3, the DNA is TGCGCCAGCCGCTCCGGGGGAGACACTGAAGCTTTCTTT. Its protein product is CASRSGGDTEAFF. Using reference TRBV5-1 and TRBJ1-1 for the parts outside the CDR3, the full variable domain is KAGVTQTPRYLIKTRGQQVTLSCSPISGHRSVSWYQQTPGQGLQFLFEYFSETQRNKGNFPGRFSGRQFSNSRSEMNVSTLELGDSALYLCASRSGGDTEAFFGQGTRLTVV.

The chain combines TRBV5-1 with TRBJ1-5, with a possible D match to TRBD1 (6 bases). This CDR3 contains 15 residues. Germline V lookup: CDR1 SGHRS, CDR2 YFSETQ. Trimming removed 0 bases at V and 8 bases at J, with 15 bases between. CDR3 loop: CASSLEGRGGEPQHF. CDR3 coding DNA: TGCGCCAGCAGCTTGGAAGGCAGGGGTGGGGAGCCCCAGCATTTT.

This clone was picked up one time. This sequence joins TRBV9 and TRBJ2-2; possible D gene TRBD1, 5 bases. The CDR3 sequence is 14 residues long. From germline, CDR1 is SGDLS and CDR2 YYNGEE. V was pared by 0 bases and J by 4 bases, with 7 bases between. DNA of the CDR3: TGTGCCAGCAGCGTAGTTGGGGCCACCGGGGAGCTGTTTTTT. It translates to CASSVVGATGELFF.

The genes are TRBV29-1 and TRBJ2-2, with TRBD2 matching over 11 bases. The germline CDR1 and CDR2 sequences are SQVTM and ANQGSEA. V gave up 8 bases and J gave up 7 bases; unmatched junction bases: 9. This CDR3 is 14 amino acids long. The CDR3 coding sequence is TGCAGCATAATACTAGCGGGAGAGGTCGGGGAGCTGTTTTTT. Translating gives CSIILAGEVGELFF.

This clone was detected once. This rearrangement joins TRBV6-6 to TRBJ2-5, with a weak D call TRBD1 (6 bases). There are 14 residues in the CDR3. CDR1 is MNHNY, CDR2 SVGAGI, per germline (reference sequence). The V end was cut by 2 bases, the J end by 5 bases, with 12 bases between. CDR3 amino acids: CASSYPGASETQYF. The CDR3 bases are TGTGCCAGCAGTTACCCAGGGGCTTCGGAGACCCAGTACTTC.

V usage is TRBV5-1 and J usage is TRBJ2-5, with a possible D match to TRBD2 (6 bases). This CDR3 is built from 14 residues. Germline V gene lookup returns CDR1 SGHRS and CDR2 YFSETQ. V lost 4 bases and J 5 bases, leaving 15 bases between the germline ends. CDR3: CASSRGGVDETQYF. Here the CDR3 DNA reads TGCGCCAGCAGCAGAGGAGGGGTGGATGAGACCCAGTACTTC. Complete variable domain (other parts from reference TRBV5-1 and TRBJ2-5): KAGVTQTPRYLIKTRGQQVTLSCSPISGHRSVSWYQQTPGQGLQFLFEYFSETQRNKGNFPGRFSGRQFSNSRSEMNVSTLELGDSALYLCASSRGGVDETQYFGPGTRLLVL.

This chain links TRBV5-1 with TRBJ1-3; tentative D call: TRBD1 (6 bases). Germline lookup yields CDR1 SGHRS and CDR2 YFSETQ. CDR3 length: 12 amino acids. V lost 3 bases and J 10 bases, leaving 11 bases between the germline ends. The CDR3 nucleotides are TGCGCCAGCAGCTGGAAGGGGGAAACCATATATTTT. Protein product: CASSWKGETIYF.

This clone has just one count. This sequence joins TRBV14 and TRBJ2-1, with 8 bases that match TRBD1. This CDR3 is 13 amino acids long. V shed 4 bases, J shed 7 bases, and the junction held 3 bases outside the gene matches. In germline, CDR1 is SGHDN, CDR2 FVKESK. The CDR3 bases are TGTGCCAGCAGCCCCAGGGGGCCGAATGAGCAGTTCTTC. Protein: CASSPRGPNEQFF.

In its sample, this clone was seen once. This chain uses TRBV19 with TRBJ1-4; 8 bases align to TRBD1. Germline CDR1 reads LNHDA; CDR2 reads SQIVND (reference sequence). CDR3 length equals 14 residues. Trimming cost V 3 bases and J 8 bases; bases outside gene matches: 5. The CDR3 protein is CASSIQGAREKLFF. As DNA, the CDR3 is TGTGCCAGTAGTATCCAGGGGGCAAGGGAAAAACTGTTTTTT. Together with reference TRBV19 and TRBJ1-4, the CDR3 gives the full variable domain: DGGITQSPKYLFRKEGQNVTLSCEQNLNHDAMYWYRQDPGQGLRLIYYSQIVNDFQKGDIAEGYSVSREKKESFPLTVTSAQKNPTAFYLCASSIQGAREKLFFGSGTQLSVL.

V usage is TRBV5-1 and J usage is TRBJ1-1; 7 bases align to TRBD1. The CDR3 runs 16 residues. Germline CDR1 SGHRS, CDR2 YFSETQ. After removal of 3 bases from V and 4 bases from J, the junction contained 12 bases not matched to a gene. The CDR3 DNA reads TGCGCCAGCAGCTCCAGTACTTCGACAGGGCGCACTGAAGCTTTCTTT. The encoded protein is CASSSSTSTGRTEAFF.

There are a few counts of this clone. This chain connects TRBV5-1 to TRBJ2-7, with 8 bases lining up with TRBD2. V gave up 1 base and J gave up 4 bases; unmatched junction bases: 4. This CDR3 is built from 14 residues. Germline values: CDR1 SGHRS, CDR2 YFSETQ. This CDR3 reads CASSLISGRYEQYF. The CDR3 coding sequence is TGCGCCAGCAGCTTGATAAGCGGGAGATACGAGCAGTACTTC.

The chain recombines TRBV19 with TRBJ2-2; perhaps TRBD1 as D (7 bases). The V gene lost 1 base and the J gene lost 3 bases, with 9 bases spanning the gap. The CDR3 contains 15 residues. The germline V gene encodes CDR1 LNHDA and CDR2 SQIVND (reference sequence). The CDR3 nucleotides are TGTGCCAGTAGTATAGGCAGGGGGGACACCGGGGAGCTGTTTTTT. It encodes CASSIGRGDTGELFF.

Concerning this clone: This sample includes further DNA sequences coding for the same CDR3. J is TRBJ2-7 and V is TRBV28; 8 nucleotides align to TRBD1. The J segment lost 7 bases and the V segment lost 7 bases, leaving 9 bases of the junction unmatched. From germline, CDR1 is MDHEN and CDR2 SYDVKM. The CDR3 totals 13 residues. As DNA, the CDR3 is TGTGCCAGCAATGACAGGGGCCCGGGTGAGCAGTACTTC. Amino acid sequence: CASNDRGPGEQYF.

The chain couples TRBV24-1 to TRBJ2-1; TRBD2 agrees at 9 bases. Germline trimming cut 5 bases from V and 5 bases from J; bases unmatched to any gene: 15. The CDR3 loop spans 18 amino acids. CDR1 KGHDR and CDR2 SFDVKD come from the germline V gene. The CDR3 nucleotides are TGTGCCACCAGTGGCCAGTTGGGAGCGGGGGGACAAAACAATGAGCAGTTCTTC. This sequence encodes CATSGQLGAGGQNNEQFF.

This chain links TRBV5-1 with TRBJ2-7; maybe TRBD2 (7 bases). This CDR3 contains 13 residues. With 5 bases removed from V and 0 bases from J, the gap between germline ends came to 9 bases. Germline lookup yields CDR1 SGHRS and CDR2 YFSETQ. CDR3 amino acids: CASRRGPSYEQYF. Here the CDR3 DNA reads TGCGCCAGCAGGCGGGGGCCCTCCTACGAGCAGTACTTC. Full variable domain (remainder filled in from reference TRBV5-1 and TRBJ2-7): KAGVTQTPRYLIKTRGQQVTLSCSPISGHRSVSWYQQTPGQGLQFLFEYFSETQRNKGNFPGRFSGRQFSNSRSEMNVSTLELGDSALYLCASRRGPSYEQYFGPGTRLTVT.

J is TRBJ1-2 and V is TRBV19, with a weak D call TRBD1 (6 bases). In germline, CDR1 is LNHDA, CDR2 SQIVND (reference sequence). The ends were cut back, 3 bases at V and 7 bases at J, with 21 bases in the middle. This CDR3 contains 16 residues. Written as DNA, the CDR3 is TGTGCCAGTAGTATGCTCGGGGGGAGGACAGCCTTTGGCTACACCTTC. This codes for CASSMLGGRTAFGYTF.

CDR3 loop: CAWGVAGGIETQYF. The CDR3 DNA reads TGTGCCTGGGGGGTTGCGGGAGGGATAGAGACCCAGTACTTC. The V call is TRBV30, the J call TRBJ2-5, with 9 bases fitting TRBD2. The CDR3 runs to 14 residues. In germline, CDR1 is GTSNPN, CDR2 SVGIG (reference sequence). V lost 5 bases, J lost 4 bases, and 8 bases stayed unmatched. Full variable domain (rest looked up from reference TRBV30 and TRBJ2-5): SQTIHQWPATLVQPVGSPLSLECTVEGTSNPNLYWYRQAAGRGLQLLFYSVGIGQISSEVPQNLSASRPQDRQFILSSKKLLLSDSGFYLCAWGVAGGIETQYFGPGTRLLVL.